A single sample is the source of the 20 T cell receptor beta chains below, sequenced in a study of blood T cell repertoires in COVID-19. Sequencing was performed with immunoSEQ multiplex PCR; in TCRdb, only in-frame clones are kept and a portion is missing. The sample includes 200,000 to 250,000 clones, roughly nine tenths of them seen just once. The sequenced material came from PBMCs or T cells enriched from blood (not recorded which). These receptors were taken from a woman in her twenties or thirties who had recovered from COVID-19.

The chain couples TRBV5-6 to TRBJ1-4; D is possibly TRBD1 (5 bases). Germline CDR1 is SGHDT and CDR2 is YYEEEE. V was pared by 1 base and J by 2 bases, with 6 bases between. The CDR3 runs to 14 residues. DNA of the CDR3: TGTGCCAGCAGCTTGCGGGGGACTAATGAAAAACTGTTTTTT. Protein: CASSLRGTNEKLFF.

The V gene is TRBV19, the J gene TRBJ1-3; the D gene is possibly TRBD1 (5 bases). The CDR3 contains 15 residues. The germline V gene encodes CDR1 LNHDA and CDR2 SQIVND (reference sequence). V was trimmed by 6 bases and J by 0 bases, leaving 12 bases between them. The CDR3: CASSPRASSGNTIYF. The CDR3 DNA follows: TGTGCCAGTAGCCCCAGGGCGAGCTCTGGAAACACCATATATTTT.

J is TRBJ2-3 and V is TRBV6-5; D gene uncertain. The V and J ends lost 2 bases and 2 bases respectively, with 11 bases between them. The CDR3 is 15 amino acids. Germline V lookup: CDR1 MNHEY, CDR2 SVGAGI. CDR3 DNA: TGTGCCAGCAGTTACACCTCCCCCTACACAGATACGCAGTATTTT. Encoded protein: CASSYTSPYTDTQYF.

This clone was observed a single time. The V gene is TRBV19, the J gene TRBJ2-3, with TRBD1 matching over 9 bases. J gave up 12 bases and V 4 bases, and 8 bases lay outside the gene matches. The germline gives CDR1 LNHDA, CDR2 SQIVND (reference sequence). The CDR3 spans 13 residues. Here the CDR3 reads CASSKGQGMNQYF. CDR3 in DNA: TGTGCCAGTAGTAAAGGACAGGGGATGAATCAGTATTTT.

The CDR3 loop reads CASSVVGRVQEETQYF. CDR3 nucleotide sequence: TGTGCCAGCAGCGTAGTCGGGAGGGTTCAGGAAGAGACCCAGTACTTC. This rearrangement joins TRBV9 to TRBJ2-5; 8 bases agree with TRBD2. The V segment lost 0 bases and the J segment 3 bases; nucleotides outside the gene matches: 7. The germline V gene encodes CDR1 SGDLS and CDR2 YYNGEE. The CDR3 loop spans 16 amino acids.

This chain links TRBV19 with TRBJ1-5, with D possibly TRBD1 on 6 matching bases. Trimming stripped 3 bases from V and 9 bases from J, with 18 bases between. The germline V gene encodes CDR1 LNHDA and CDR2 SQIVND (reference sequence). The CDR3 length is 15 residues. The CDR3 spells CASSILDSPKGPQHF. CDR3 bases: TGTGCCAGTAGTATCCTGGACAGCCCTAAGGGGCCCCAGCATTTT.

The rearrangement links TRBV6-5 to TRBJ1-2, with a tentative D call TRBD1 (5 bases). CDR3 size: 15 residues. Between the trimmed V and J ends, which lost 6 bases and 2 bases, there was a span of 16 bases. Germline V gives CDR1 MNHEY, CDR2 SVGAGI. The CDR3 bases are TGTGCCAGCAGACCCCCCGGGGGGTCCAACTATGGCTACACCTTC. It translates to CASRPPGGSNYGYTF.

V is TRBV4-3 and J is TRBJ1-2; D possibly corresponds to TRBD1 (6 bases). The CDR3 is 14 amino acids. Germline values: CDR1 LGHNA, CDR2 YSLEER. V lost 2 bases to trimming and J lost 6 bases, with 13 bases between them. The CDR3 nucleotides read TGCGCCAGCAGCCAAACAGGGTCTAGAAATGGCTACACCTTC. Protein: CASSQTGSRNGYTF.

This chain links TRBV14 with TRBJ1-1; D remains unclear. V lost 1 base, J lost 0 bases, and 15 bases lay in between. The germline V gene has CDR1 SGHDN and CDR2 FVKESK. The CDR3 is made up of 17 amino acids. In nucleotides, the CDR3 is TGTGCCAGCAGCCAAGGAGCACCGGGATTAATGAACACTGAAGCTTTCTTT. Its translation: CASSQGAPGLMNTEAFF.

V gene TRBV7-9 combines with J gene TRBJ1-1, with D perhaps matching TRBD1 (5 bases). The V end was cut by 4 bases, the J end by 1 base, with 7 bases between. Germline values: CDR1 SEHNR, CDR2 FQNEAQ (reference sequence). The CDR3 has 13 amino acids. CDR3: CASSSDRNTEAFF. The CDR3 DNA reads as TGTGCCAGCAGCTCAGACAGGAACACTGAAGCTTTCTTT.

In this sample, this clone turned up once. The genes are TRBV7-2 and TRBJ2-7; TRBD2 agrees at 8 bases. The CDR3 extends over 16 amino acids. J lost 2 bases, V lost 3 bases, and 9 bases had no gene match. The germline V gene encodes CDR1 SGHTA and CDR2 FQGNSA. CDR3 bases: TGTGCCAGCAGCTTTTCAGCCGGGGGGGCCACCTACGAGCAGTACTTC. Its translation is CASSFSAGGATYEQYF.

This sequence joins TRBV6-5 and TRBJ2-1, with 8 bases aligning to TRBD2. This CDR3 spans 13 amino acids. Unmatched junction bases numbered 7, after V lost 5 bases and J lost 10 bases. Germline CDR1 reads MNHEY; CDR2 reads SVGAGI. In DNA form, the CDR3 reads TGTGCCAGCAGTCCCCCGGGAGGGCGAGAGCAGTTCTTC. Translating it yields CASSPPGGREQFF.

The chain recombines TRBV10-1 with TRBJ1-2; 7 bases line up with TRBD1. The CDR3 runs 16 residues. Germline assignment: CDR1 WNHNN and CDR2 SYGVQD (reference sequence). Trimming removed 7 bases from V and 6 bases from J; junction bases left unmatched: 17. The chain's CDR3 is CASITLGQGGADGYTF. CDR3 in DNA: TGCGCCAGCATCACCCTCGGGCAGGGGGGCGCGGATGGCTACACCTTC.

The gene calls are TRBV5-1 and TRBJ1-3; a weak D match, TRBD1 (6 bases). The length of the CDR3 is 17 residues. Trimming left V 4 bases short and J 3 bases short, with 20 bases between. Germline assignment: CDR1 SGHRS and CDR2 YFSETQ. For the CDR3, the DNA is TGCGCCAGCAGCCTGATATCCGGGACACTTGGTGGAAACACCATATATTTT. As protein: CASSLISGTLGGNTIYF.

Only a few counts were recorded for this clone. The rearrangement uses TRBV11-1 and TRBJ2-7, with D perhaps TRBD2 (5 bases). Trimming stripped 5 bases from V and 2 bases from J, with 19 bases between. The length of the CDR3 is 16 residues. Germline CDR1 SGHAT, CDR2 FQDESV (reference sequence). CDR3 sequence reads: CASSPRGSRVTYEQYF. CDR3 bases: TGTGCCAGCAGCCCCCGGGGTTCCAGAGTGACCTACGAGCAGTACTTC.

In this sample, this clone turned up many times. The chain uses TRBV7-3 and TRBJ2-1; 9 bases agree with TRBD2. J lost 7 bases, V lost 5 bases, and 12 bases had no gene match. From germline, CDR1 is SGHTA and CDR2 FQGTGA. The CDR3 has 16 amino acids. DNA for the CDR3: TGTGCCAGCAGCCCCCCAGGGAGCGGGGGGCGGAATGAGCAGTTCTTC. Its translation is CASSPPGSGGRNEQFF.

The chain carries TRBV7-2 and TRBJ1-6; the match to TRBD1 covers 7 bases. Germline values: CDR1 SGHTA, CDR2 FQGNSA. The CDR3 has 14 amino acids. J was trimmed by 10 bases and V by 4 bases; bases with no gene match: 7. The DNA for the CDR3 is TGTGCCAGCAGCTCCCGGGACAGCGAATCACCCCTCCACTTT. It encodes CASSSRDSESPLHF.

With respect to this clone: Within the sample, other DNA sequences also encode this same CDR3. The V call is TRBV9, the J call TRBJ2-2; D not certain. From germline, CDR1 is SGDLS and CDR2 YYNGEE. Deletions cut 0 bases from V and 1 base from J, with 4 bases between. The CDR3 runs to 14 residues. The CDR3, as DNA: TGTGCCAGCAGCGTAGCTGTGAACACCGGGGAGCTGTTTTTT. Translation gives CASSVAVNTGELFF.

The CDR3 is CASSQAWAGGSTGELFF. The DNA of the CDR3 is TGCGCCAGCAGCCAGGCCTGGGCAGGGGGCTCCACCGGGGAGCTGTTTTTT. The V call is TRBV4-3, the J call TRBJ2-2, with 8 bases fitting TRBD1. The germline V gene encodes CDR1 LGHNA and CDR2 YSLEER. Losses at the gene ends were 3 bases for V and 4 bases for J; bases not matched to a gene: 10. The length of the CDR3 is 17 residues.

This clone has just one count. V gene TRBV3-1 (or the pseudogene TRBV3-2) combines with J gene TRBJ2-2; D is ambiguous. The germline V gene has CDR1 LGHDT and CDR2 YNNKEL (reference sequence). The CDR3 contains 14 residues. Trimming took off 1 base at V and 6 bases at J, with 9 bases between the two ends. CDR3: CASSQVHLAGELFF. In DNA form, the CDR3 reads TGTGCCAGCAGCCAAGTCCACTTAGCCGGGGAGCTGTTTTTT.